This T cell receptor beta chain was sequenced during a study of blood T cell repertoires in COVID-19. As for the study in general: PBMCs, B-cell-depleted T cells, or T cells were the source of the cDNA or gDNA that made up the material.

Method: immunoSEQ multiplex PCR; TCRdb's copy keeps in-frame clones and lacks some. The sample includes roughly 270,000 clones, around 85% of them seen just once. This CDR3 has 18 amino acids. Trimming took 3 bases from V and 3 from J; bases not matched to a gene: 8. Germline V CDR1 and CDR2: SGHNT, YENEEA. This sequence was found in a woman aged 45-65 years who had recovered from COVID-19. The sequencing sample was made of PBMCs or T cells enriched from blood (not recorded which). The chain recombines TRBV11-3 with TRBJ2-1; 13 nucleotides line up with TRBD2. The CDR3 is CASSFNPTSGGNYNEQFF. For the CDR3, the DNA is TGTGCCAGCAGCTTCAACCCGACTAGCGGGGGGAACTACAATGAGCAGTTCTTC.